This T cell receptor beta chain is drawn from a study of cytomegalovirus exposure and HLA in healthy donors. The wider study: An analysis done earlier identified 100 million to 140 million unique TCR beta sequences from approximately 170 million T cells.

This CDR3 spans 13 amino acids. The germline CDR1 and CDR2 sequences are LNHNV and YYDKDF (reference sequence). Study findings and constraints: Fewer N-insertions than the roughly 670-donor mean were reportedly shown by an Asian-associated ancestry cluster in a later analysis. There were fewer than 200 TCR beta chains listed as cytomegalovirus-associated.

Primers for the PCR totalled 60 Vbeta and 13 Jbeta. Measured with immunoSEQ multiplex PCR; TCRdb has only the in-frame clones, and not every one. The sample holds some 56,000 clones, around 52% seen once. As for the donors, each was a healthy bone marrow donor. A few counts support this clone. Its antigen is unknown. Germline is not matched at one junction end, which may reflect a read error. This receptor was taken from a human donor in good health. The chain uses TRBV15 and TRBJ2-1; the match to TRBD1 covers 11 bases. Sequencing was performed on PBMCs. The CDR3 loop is CATSRGDRGERFF. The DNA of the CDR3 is TGTGCCACCAGCAGAGGGGACAGGGGGGAGCGGTTCTTC.